This T cell receptor (beta chain) was identified during a study of T cells after yellow fever vaccination (dated by TCRdb to the late 2010s). Regarding the study in general: Libraries from fractions with low cell numbers were prepared with the SMART-Seq v4 Ultra Low Input RNA kit. To track T-cell clones before and after primary and booster YFV17D yellow fever vaccination, bulk TCR alpha and beta repertoires were sequenced longitudinally. Two healthy male donors made up the cohort, one aged 18 to 29 years and the other aged 30 to 39 years. Blood was drawn at multiple timepoints before and after primary and secondary immunization, with bulk PBMC replicates and cell subsets isolated.

Cut back by 8 bases and 0 bases, the V and J ends lie 17 bases apart. The CDR3 goes from the cysteine to the phenylalanine over 16 residues. The read is trimmed to its CDR3 DNA, 48 bases read in frame from base 1. The germline V gene provides CDR1 MNHNS and CDR2 SASEGT. Here is what the overall study found, with its caveats: Compared with the primary T-cell response, the secondary T-cell response was faster but weaker, reaching its peak on day 5 rather than on day 15. A small share of clonotypes was detected in both CD4 and CD8 compartments, with the overlap likely arising from convergent recombination. FACS-sorted repertoires could contain abundant contaminating clonotypes from the bulk population, so computational filtering was required. Because only a couple of donors were included in the study, the extent to which the findings can be generalized is limited. Most clones expanded after primary vaccination were re-detected after the booster (96% of CD4 and roughly 87% of CD8), suggesting broad memory maintenance.

Reading the label with the study, this specimen's treatment or condition is: live attenuated yellow fever vaccine strain. A standard Ficoll-Paque protocol was used to isolate PBMCs from peripheral blood. Dynabeads CD4 and CD8 positive selection kits were used to isolate the CD4 and CD8 T-cell fractions. RNA was extracted with TriZol from bulk PBMCs, CD4 and CD8 fractions, and dextramer-positive and dextramer-negative fractions. Sequenced using an Illumina NovaSeq 6000. TCR cDNA was synthesized by 5'RACE template switching, which introduced a universal primer site and unique molecular identifiers. cDNA synthesis was primed from both the TCR alpha and TCR beta constant segments. Library amplification involved two PCR steps, and the second step added sample barcodes and sequencing adapters. Sequencing of libraries was done on Illumina HiSeq 2500 (2x100 bp) or NovaSeq (2x150 bp). On the study's bioinformatics: MIGEC was used to demultiplex reads and collapse the reads into UMI consensus sequences, and MiXCR was used for V(D)J alignment. Vaccine-responding clonotypes were defined with edgeR using replicate PBMC samples, requiring FDR below 0.01 and a log2 fold change above 5 up to day 15. Each bulk clonotype was labeled CD4 or CD8 based on which sequenced repertoire, CD4 or CD8, contained the clonotype at higher abundance. The public reads were reprocessed in TCRdb via fastp at Q25 and MiXCR, keeping in-frame beta chains. Each entry is one CDR3 protein sequence, shown with its most common DNA and genes. TCRdb's processing, not the authors' own work, is the source of the V and J calls. Counted in this sample were 150,000 to 200,000 distinct CDR3 sequences; around 10% of them appeared once. The top ten clonotypes cover 35% to 45% of the sample.

Worth noting for this clonotype: Its antigen target is currently unknown. No much larger clone exists at a distance of one base, and base qualities are not known.

This receptor chain uses TRBV6-1 and TRBJ2-1; the best D guess is TRBD2, with 5 bases matching. Material: CD8+ T cells sorted from PBMCs, obtained 15 days after the yellow fever booster vaccination. This TCR came from a man aged 18 to 30 who received the YFV17D yellow fever vaccine. CDR3 loop: CASPGNTGSSYNEQFF. The sequenced DNA: TGTGCCAGCCCGGGTAACACGGGGAGCTCCTACAATGAGCAGTTCTTC.